This T cell receptor beta chain is from a study of CD8+ T cells in alopecia areata. On the study more broadly: The drug, oral tofacitinib, was given to treated patients at 5 to 10 mg twice daily.

Whole-study findings and limits: In lesional scalp, particularly from alopecia totalis/universalis, clonality was higher than in normal scalp.

To note about this clone: Its antigen is not known.

Both peripheral blood and punch biopsies of lesional scalp skin were obtained from patients who had alopecia areata. From PBMCs, CD4+ and CD8+ T cells were sorted. RNA, once extracted, was reverse transcribed into cDNA for use as the sequencing template. Assay: immunoSEQ multiplex PCR; the TCRdb copy retains only in-frame clones and omits some. The data show 100,000 to 150,000 clones, with roughly two fifths seen just once and 3.1% held by the top ten. Germline lookup yields CDR1 SGHTA and CDR2 FQGNSA. Trimming took off 4 bases at V and 8 bases at J, with 17 bases between the two ends. The length of the CDR3 is 14 residues.

The J gene is TRBJ1-2, the V gene TRBV7-2, with a tentative D call TRBD1 (6 bases). The receptor was isolated from a human donor with alopecia areata. Sequencing was done on a sample of CD4+ T cells sorted from blood. The CDR3 DNA is TGTGCCAGCAGCTGGGGGGCAGGCTACTCAGGCTACACCTTC. Translating it yields CASSWGAGYSGYTF.